These 16 T cell receptor beta chains came from one sample sequenced in a study of identical twins. TCRdb re-derived calls from the 5' RACE reads in MiXCR, one entry per CDR3 protein. This sample has about 520,000 distinct CDR3 sequences, with approximately 22% found just once. These same records also appear under a second study, on T cells expressing NK-cell markers.

The specimen sequenced was CD4+ T cells sorted from blood. These receptors were obtained from a woman younger than 35 in good health.

The chain joins TRBV6-5 to TRBJ1-6; the D is unclear. Germline V gives CDR1 MNHEY, CDR2 SVGAGI. This CDR3 contains 15 residues. V lost 2 bases to trimming and J lost 10 bases, with 15 bases between them. The CDR3 reads CASSYKGPVGSPLHF. In DNA form, the CDR3 reads TGTGCCAGCAGTTACAAAGGCCCCGTCGGGTCACCCCTCCACTTT.

J is TRBJ2-2 and V is TRBV6-2 or TRBV6-3; 7 bases match TRBD2. V lost 6 bases, J lost 3 bases, and 19 bases stayed unmatched. The CDR3 loop spans 19 amino acids. The germline V gene encodes CDR1 MNHEY and CDR2 SVGEGT. The CDR3 DNA reads TGTGCCAGCAGCCGCATAAGGACTAGTCAACTATCCTACACCGGGGAGCTGTTTTTT. Translated: CASSRIRTSQLSYTGELFF.

Many counts were recorded for this clonotype. This chain links TRBV12-3 or TRBV12-4 with TRBJ2-7; D is possibly TRBD1 (5 bases). Trimming stripped 7 bases from V and 0 bases from J, with 10 bases between. The CDR3 is made up of 13 amino acids. The CDR3 nucleotides are TGTGCCAGCAAGGTGACAGACTCCTACGAGCAGTACTTC. Translation: CASKVTDSYEQYF.

This clonotype has a count of ten or more. The V and J genes are TRBV10-3 and TRBJ2-3; tentative D call: TRBD2 (5 bases). The CDR3 loop spans 11 amino acids. The V end was cut by 8 bases, the J end by 6 bases, with 9 bases between. CDR1 is ENHRY, CDR2 SYGVKD, per germline. The CDR3 sequence is CAIGSVDTQYF. The CDR3 coding sequence is TGTGCCATCGGTAGCGTGGATACGCAGTATTTT.

This clonotype showed up just once. The chain has TRBV7-9 and TRBJ2-5; possibly TRBD2 for D (5 bases). The V and J ends lost 8 bases and 2 bases respectively, with 15 bases between them. The germline gives CDR1 SEHNR, CDR2 FQNEAQ (reference sequence). The CDR3 extends over 14 amino acids. CDR3 bases: TGTGCCAGCCACACGTCACTAGTACAAGAGACCCAGTACTTC. It codes for CASHTSLVQETQYF.

This clonotype came up many times. The chain has TRBV20-1 and TRBJ2-1; TRBD2 matches at 9 bases. This CDR3 is 15 amino acids long. J was trimmed by 0 bases and V by 6 bases; bases with no gene match: 6. Germline CDR1 is DFQATT and CDR2 is SNEGSKA (reference sequence). The CDR3 bases are TGCAGTGCGAAAAATAGCGGGGGCTCCTACAATGAGCAGTTCTTC. Translation: CSAKNSGGSYNEQFF.

The chain uses TRBV9 and TRBJ2-1, with TRBD2 matching 7 bases. Germline CDR1 reads SGDLS; CDR2 reads YYNGEE. The junction had 14 bases not matched to a gene; V was cut back by 4 bases and J by 7 bases. The CDR3 loop spans 16 amino acids. The CDR3 region is CASSSQHGGSGNEQFF. The DNA of the CDR3 is TGTGCCAGCAGCTCCCAGCACGGCGGGAGCGGGAATGAGCAGTTCTTC.

This clonotype was observed a few times. The chain couples TRBV6-1 to TRBJ1-4; D gene uncertain. The CDR3 covers 15 residues. Germline V CDR1 and CDR2: MNHNS, SASEGT. The V and J ends lost 6 bases and 8 bases respectively, with 19 bases between them. DNA for the CDR3: TGTGCCAGCAGAACCAGGTCTCGAGGGAGGGAAAAACTGTTTTTT. As protein: CASRTRSRGREKLFF.

This clonotype was found a few times. V gene TRBV9 combines with J gene TRBJ1-2; 9 bases fit TRBD1. CDR1 and CDR2 (germline): SGDLS, YYNGEE. V was clipped by 3 bases and J by 5 bases; unmatched bases: 5. This CDR3 has 14 residues. In DNA, the CDR3 is TGTGCCAGCAGCGCTATGGACAGGGGATATGGCTACACCTTC. This gives the protein CASSAMDRGYGYTF.

The chain has TRBV11-2 and TRBJ2-4; D might be TRBD1 (6 bases). This CDR3 has 15 residues. Germline assignment: CDR1 SGHAT and CDR2 FQNNGV. Deletions cut 5 bases from V and 6 bases from J, with 17 bases between. DNA of the CDR3: TGTGCCAGCAGCCTGGAGTCGGGGACATTAAACATTCAGTACTTC. It encodes CASSLESGTLNIQYF.

The chain combines TRBV5-5 with TRBJ2-7, with D possibly TRBD1 on 6 matching bases. The CDR3 sequence is 13 residues long. The germline V and J ends were trimmed by 3 bases and 6 bases, with 13 bases remaining between them. Looked up from germline, CDR1 is SGHKS and CDR2 is YYEKEE (reference sequence). The CDR3 sequence is CASSSTGKVEQYF. Written as DNA, the CDR3 is TGTGCCAGCAGCTCCACAGGGAAGGTCGAGCAGTACTTC.

The chain employs TRBV12-3 or TRBV12-4 and TRBJ1-2, with TRBD1 as a possible D gene (5 bases). The V end lost 1 base, the J end lost 6 bases, and 12 bases lay between the germline ends. The CDR3 spans 14 residues. The CDR3 reads CASSLGTKGHGYTF. The DNA of the CDR3 is TGTGCCAGCAGTTTAGGCACGAAGGGGCATGGCTACACCTTC.

The chain joins TRBV15 to TRBJ2-3; 10 nucleotides match TRBD2. Germline lookup yields CDR1 LNHNV and CDR2 YYDKDF (reference sequence). J was trimmed by 4 bases and V by 5 bases; bases with no gene match: 12. CDR3 length: 17 amino acids. The CDR3 loop reads CATSGGASGSIADTQYF. The CDR3 DNA reads as TGTGCCACCAGCGGCGGAGCTAGCGGGAGTATCGCAGATACGCAGTATTTT.

This clonotype has a handful of counts. This chain links TRBV2 with TRBJ2-5; 7 bases map to TRBD2. The CDR3 runs to 15 residues. Germline V gene sequence: CDR1 SNHLY, CDR2 FYNNEI. Trimming at V came to 3 bases and at J to 5 bases, leaving 9 bases not matched to a gene. This chain's CDR3 is CASSDSGASGETQYF. In DNA, the CDR3 is TGTGCCAGCAGTGATTCTGGGGCTAGCGGCGAGACCCAGTACTTC.

The chain combines TRBV6-2 or TRBV6-3 with TRBJ2-3; the D gene could be TRBD1 or TRBD2 (5 bases each). This CDR3 has 16 amino acids. The ends were cut back, 0 bases at V and 7 bases at J, with 17 bases in the middle. Germline V CDR1 and CDR2: MNHEY, SVGEGT. CDR3 nucleotide sequence: TGTGCCAGCAGTTACTCGAAAGGGACCATAAGGAATACGCAGTATTTT. Its protein product is CASSYSKGTIRNTQYF.

The chain recombines TRBV12-3 or TRBV12-4 with TRBJ2-3; 11 nucleotides align to TRBD2. This CDR3 has 15 residues. J was trimmed by 8 bases and V by 3 bases; bases with no gene match: 7. CDR3 DNA sequence: TGTGCCAGCAGTTTGAGTAGCGGGGGGGCCGGTACGCAGTATTTT. This gives the protein CASSLSSGGAGTQYF.